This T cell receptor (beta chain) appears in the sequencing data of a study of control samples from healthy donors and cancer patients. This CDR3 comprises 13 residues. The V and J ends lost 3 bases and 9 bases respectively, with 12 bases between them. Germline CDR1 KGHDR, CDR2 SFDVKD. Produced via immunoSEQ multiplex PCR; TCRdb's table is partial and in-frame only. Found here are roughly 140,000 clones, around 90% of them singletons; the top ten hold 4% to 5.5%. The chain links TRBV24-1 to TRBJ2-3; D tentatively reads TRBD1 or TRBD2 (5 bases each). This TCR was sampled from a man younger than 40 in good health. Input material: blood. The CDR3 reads CATSDRGKGTQYF. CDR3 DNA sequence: TGTGCCACCAGTGATCGGGGCAAAGGCACGCAGTATTTT.